This is a list of T cell receptor beta chains from one sample in a study of cytomegalovirus exposure and HLA in healthy donors. The repertoire was sequenced with immunoSEQ multiplex PCR; TCRdb's copy has only in-frame clones and lacks some. Of roughly 130,000 clones in the sample, roughly 80% were seen once. Source material: PBMCs. The source is a boy younger than 18 in good health and CMV-seronegative. Each CDR3 is given with its conserved first and last residue. D genes are given only for firm matches. A clone size is listed for some rows: how often the clone was seen (once, few, many), or a class if it is expanded.

clone_size	j_call	v_call	d_call	cdr3_aa
NA	TRBJ2-1	TRBV6-1	TRBD2	CASKWAGGSEQFF
NA	TRBJ1-5	TRBV6-1	NA	CASSAGQRQPQHF
NA	TRBJ2-3	TRBV30	TRBD1	CAWVGQGVADTQYF
NA	TRBJ2-3	TRBV18	NA	CASSQQESDTQYF
NA	TRBJ2-7	TRBV30	TRBD1	CAWSLGQGYEQYF
NA	TRBJ1-1	TRBV6-4	NA	CASSEGQNTEAFF
NA	TRBJ2-3	TRBV18	TRBD2	CVSSDQPAGVGTDTQYF
NA	TRBJ2-1	TRBV13	TRBD2	CASSSGTSGRAREQFF
NA	TRBJ2-1	TRBV7-6	TRBD2	CASSTASGMGNEQFF
NA	TRBJ2-3	TRBV7-8	NA	CASSFGPGDTQYF
NA	TRBJ2-5	TRBV7-9	TRBD1	CASSSPGTGGETQYF
once	TRBJ1-6	TRBV30	TRBD1	CAWSDLDRGGSPLHF
NA	TRBJ2-3	TRBV19	TRBD1	CASSPTRTGTTDTQYF
NA	TRBJ2-7	TRBV20-1	TRBD1	CSAHTGAEQYF
NA	TRBJ2-1	TRBV7-8	TRBD2	CASSQRRSSGMEQFF
NA	TRBJ2-7	TRBV12-5	TRBD2	CASGLQTSGSQGYEQYF
NA	TRBJ1-2	TRBV4-1	NA	CASSQDRGYGYTF
NA	TRBJ2-7	TRBV19	NA	CASSPSDPPYEQYF
NA	TRBJ2-2	TRBV6-4	TRBD1	CASRVRGTGELFF
NA	TRBJ2-7	TRBV18	TRBD2	CASSHETSSPYEQYF
few	TRBJ2-7	TRBV27	TRBD1	CASSGTGTGPYEQYF
NA	TRBJ2-2	TRBV4-1	TRBD1	CASMGQGARELFF
NA	TRBJ1-3	TRBV12-5	NA	CASGLLGNTIYF
NA	TRBJ2-3	TRBV6-1	NA	CASSEGTASTDTQYF
NA	TRBJ2-1	TRBV7-9	NA	CASSLVAGSYNEQFF
once	TRBJ1-5	TRBV15	NA	CATSRRGDPGPQHF
NA	TRBJ2-3	TRBV5-1	NA	CASRTGDPTDTQYF
NA	TRBJ2-3	TRBV4-3	NA	CASSQGYSTNTQYF
once	TRBJ2-7	TRBV5-4	TRBD2	CASSSPTSGGDEQYF
NA	TRBJ2-3	TRBV27	TRBD1	CASSLGGQGPDTQYF
NA	TRBJ2-4	TRBV11-2	NA	CASSLEVGTTLAKNIQYF
NA	TRBJ1-1	TRBV9	TRBD1	CASSAIQGEGAEAFF
NA	TRBJ2-5	TRBV5-1	NA	CASSLSGRGERETQYF
NA	TRBJ1-4	TRBV6-1	NA	CASSERGFGINEKLFF
NA	TRBJ1-2	TRBV2	NA	CASSEGAVASSYGYTF
NA	TRBJ2-7	TRBV5-1	TRBD1	CASSLGQGVYEQYF
NA	TRBJ2-1	TRBV7-9	NA	CASSKGAGPYNEQFF
few	TRBJ1-2	TRBV6-1	TRBD1	CASPSPGQDTNGYTF
NA	TRBJ1-4	TRBV7-2	NA	CASKQGAATNEKLFF
NA	TRBJ2-3	TRBV9	NA	CASSVGNSPGQYF